These 13 T cell receptor beta chains share one sample of origin, sequenced in a study of blood T cell repertoires in COVID-19. Libraries were prepared by immunoSEQ multiplex PCR; TCRdb keeps only in-frame clonotypes and omits some of them. This sample has approximately 180,000 clones, with more than 75% found just once. Sequenced input: PBMCs or T cells enriched from blood (not recorded which). The receptors were sampled from a woman between 50 and 59 years old with acute COVID-19.

The V call is TRBV19, the J call TRBJ1-3; D remains unclear. This CDR3 contains 12 residues. Trimming cost V 2 bases and J 4 bases, with 3 bases left between them. Germline V lookup: CDR1 LNHDA, CDR2 SQIVND (reference sequence). CDR3 sequence reads: CASSISGNTIYF. The CDR3 DNA reads TGTGCCAGTAGTATAAGCGGAAACACCATATATTTT.

The chain has TRBV6-5 and TRBJ2-7, with TRBD2 as a possible D gene (6 bases). This CDR3 is built from 13 residues. Trimming removed 6 bases at V and 3 bases at J, with 12 bases between. Germline-derived CDR1 and CDR2 are MNHEY and SVGAGI. The CDR3 protein is CASSAGISYEQYV. Written as DNA, the CDR3 is TGTGCCAGCAGCGCGGGAATCAGCTACGAGCAGTACGTC.

This chain joins TRBV4-3 and TRBJ2-5, with D maybe TRBD2 (6 bases). Looked up from germline, CDR1 is LGHNA and CDR2 is YSLEER. With 4 bases removed from V and 4 bases from J, the gap between germline ends came to 13 bases. CDR3 length: 14 amino acids. The CDR3 reads CASSPGGRTETQYF. The DNA of the CDR3 is TGCGCCAGCAGCCCCGGGGGAAGGACAGAGACCCAGTACTTC.

The table lists this clone with a few counts. The chain carries TRBV30 and TRBJ1-1, with 8 positions matching TRBD1. The CDR3 is 14 residues long. Unmatched junction bases numbered 3, after V lost 2 bases and J lost 1 base. CDR1 GTSNPN and CDR2 SVGIG come from the germline V gene (reference sequence). CDR3: CAWSLGTGNTEAFF. CDR3 coding DNA: TGTGCCTGGAGTTTGGGGACAGGGAACACTGAAGCTTTCTTT.

Written as DNA, the CDR3 is TGTGCCAGCGGAGGGGCAGGGCCGACAGATACGCAGTATTTT. The encoded protein is CASGGAGPTDTQYF. The chain employs TRBV28 and TRBJ2-3; a weak D match, TRBD2 (6 bases). Germline V lookup: CDR1 MDHEN, CDR2 SYDVKM. The V and J ends lost 8 bases and 3 bases respectively, with 15 bases between them. This CDR3 has 14 amino acids. The full variable domain, in which reference TRBV28 and TRBJ2-3 provide the parts outside the CDR3, is DVKVTQSSRYLVKRTGEKVFLECVQDMDHENMFWYRQDPGLGLRLIYFSYDVKMKEKGDIPEGYSVSREKKERFSLILESASTNQTSMYLCASGGAGPTDTQYFGPGTRLTVL.

The chain recombines TRBV24-1 with TRBJ1-1; 7 bases match TRBD1. Germline V gene sequence: CDR1 KGHDR, CDR2 SFDVKD. CDR3 length: 13 residues. Trimming took 2 bases from V and 4 from J; bases not matched to a gene: 0. CDR3 region: CATSDSGGTEAFF. In DNA, the CDR3 is TGTGCCACCAGTGATTCAGGGGGCACTGAAGCTTTCTTT.

The chain joins TRBV5-5 to TRBJ2-3, with 9 nucleotides matching TRBD2. Germline CDR1 and CDR2: SGHKS and YYEKEE (reference sequence). With 5 bases clipped from V and 5 bases from J, the junction kept 3 bases outside the gene matches. The CDR3 is made up of 13 amino acids. The CDR3 here is CASRFSGGDTQYF. The CDR3 coding sequence is TGTGCCAGCAGATTTAGCGGGGGAGATACGCAGTATTTT.

The CDR3 region has the DNA TGCGCCAGCAGCACGGGACAGGGCGATGAAAAACTGTTTTTT. This codes for CASSTGQGDEKLFF. The chain recombines TRBV5-1 with TRBJ1-4, with 9 bases aligning to TRBD1. The CDR3 spans 14 residues. The germline V gene has CDR1 SGHRS and CDR2 YFSETQ. After removal of 4 bases from V and 6 bases from J, the junction contained 4 bases not matched to a gene.

This rearrangement joins TRBV4-3 to TRBJ1-2; a possible D gene is TRBD1 (5 bases). The V end lost 0 bases, the J end lost 1 base, and 9 bases lay between the germline ends. The CDR3 consists of 15 residues. Germline CDR1 and CDR2: LGHNA and YSLEER. CDR3 nucleotides: TGCGCCAGCAGCCAAGATAGGAGGGGTAACTATGGCTACACCTTC. Translated: CASSQDRRGNYGYTF.

This clone has just a few counts. The chain has TRBV5-1 and TRBJ2-5; D possibly corresponds to TRBD2 (7 bases). This CDR3 is built from 13 residues. Deletions cut 4 bases from V and 5 bases from J, with 12 bases between. CDR1 and CDR2 from the germline V gene are SGHRS and YFSETQ. CDR3 loop: CASSGGAGETQYF. As DNA, the CDR3 is TGCGCCAGCAGCGGGGGGGCCGGGGAGACCCAGTACTTC.

V is TRBV29-1 and J is TRBJ2-2, with D perhaps TRBD1 (5 bases). From germline, CDR1 is SQVTM and CDR2 ANQGSEA. Trimming shortened V by 2 bases and J by 5 bases, and 12 bases separated the two germline ends. The CDR3 extends over 14 amino acids. This CDR3 is CSVEIRAITGELFF. In nucleotides, the CDR3 is TGCAGCGTTGAAATCAGGGCTATAACCGGGGAGCTGTTTTTT.

The CDR3: CASIRGTEAFF. The CDR3 DNA follows: TGTGCCAGTATTCGGGGCACTGAAGCTTTCTTT. The chain joins TRBV19 to TRBJ1-1; D is unclear. The germline V and J ends were trimmed by 7 bases and 4 bases, with 7 bases remaining between them. CDR3 size: 11 residues. From germline, CDR1 is LNHDA and CDR2 SQIVND (reference sequence).

J is TRBJ1-5 and V is TRBV7-2; a weak D match, TRBD1 (5 bases). Germline-derived CDR1 and CDR2 are SGHTA and FQGNSA. With 5 bases removed from V and 0 bases from J, the gap between germline ends came to 8 bases. The CDR3 spans 14 residues. CDR3 sequence reads: CASSQGPSNQPQHF. CDR3 nucleotides: TGTGCCAGCAGCCAGGGTCCTAGCAATCAGCCCCAGCATTTT.